One and the same sample provided the 23 T cell receptor beta chains below, sequenced in a study of regulatory T cells in long-lasting Graves disease. Combining iRepertoire HTBI primers with Arm-PCR of CDR3 regions, the authors built TCR beta libraries. TCRdb used MiXCR to reprocess the multiplex PCR reads, holding one entry per CDR3 protein. In the table there are around 330,000 distinct CDR3 sequences, 15% to 20% of which are singletons. Time point denoted: newly diagnosed GD, antithyroid drugs for less than 3 months. RNA isolated from PBMCs was used to make the TCR library. Sequences were derived from peripheral blood mononuclear cells (PBMCs), sampled at new diagnosis, from a patient treated with antithyroid drugs. The receptors come from a female donor with Graves disease.

Worth noting for this clonotype: Given a much more abundant clone one base away, this may be a read error. The conserved phenylalanine or tryptophan normally closing the CDR3 is absent here, so this likely arose from a read error. The chain couples TRBV19 to TRBJ1-1; 9 positions match TRBD1. Germline loops: CDR1 LNHDA, CDR2 SQIVND (reference sequence). This CDR3 is 14 amino acids long. The trim removed 1 base at V and 5 bases at J, leaving 2 bases unmatched. In DNA form, the CDR3 reads TGTGCCAGTAGTATAGCGGACAGGGGAACTGAAGCTTTCCTT. Translated: CASSIADRGTEAFL.

This clonotype was found a few times. The chain is built from TRBV10-1 and TRBJ2-7; D is undetermined. The V end was cut by 2 bases, the J end by 4 bases, with 9 bases between. CDR1 is WNHNN and CDR2 is SYGVQD in the germline V gene (reference sequence). The CDR3 spans 13 residues. CDR3 amino acids: CASSEQPLYEQYF. The CDR3 DNA sequence: TGCGCCAGCAGTGAGCAGCCATTATACGAGCAGTACTTC.

This clonotype was recorded a few times. The chain recombines TRBV6-5 with TRBJ2-7; TRBD1 aligns across 7 bases. The CDR3 runs 17 residues. V lost 2 bases, J lost 2 bases, and 12 bases stayed unmatched. CDR1 is MNHEY, CDR2 SVGAGI, per germline. The CDR3 coding sequence is TGTGCCAGCAGTTACCCCTTAGGGGGCGCGGAGGCCTACGAGCAGTACTTC. Its protein product is CASSYPLGGAEAYEQYF.

This clonotype was counted ten times or more. The V call is TRBV28, the J call TRBJ1-5, with 8 bases matching TRBD1. In germline, CDR1 is MDHEN, CDR2 SYDVKM. V was clipped by 3 bases and J by 1 base; unmatched bases: 17. CDR3 length equals 20 residues. The CDR3 sequence: CASSLGPQDRDIESNQPQHF. In nucleotides, the CDR3 is TGTGCCAGCAGTTTGGGTCCTCAGGACAGGGATATCGAGAGCAATCAGCCCCAGCATTTT.

The rearrangement uses TRBV3-1 and TRBJ2-1, with D possibly matching TRBD1 (6 bases). The CDR3 loop spans 15 amino acids. V gave up 0 bases and J gave up 9 bases, with 15 bases separating them. In germline, CDR1 is LGHDT, CDR2 YNNKEL (reference sequence). In DNA form, the CDR3 reads TGTGCCAGCAGCCAAGATATGGGCTTAGGGGGTGAGCAGTTCTTC. Translation: CASSQDMGLGGEQFF.

This clonotype was counted at least ten times. The chain couples TRBV9 to TRBJ2-7, with D possibly being TRBD2 (6 bases). The CDR3 loop spans 15 amino acids. The germline gives CDR1 SGDLS, CDR2 YYNGEE. V lost 0 bases to trimming and J lost 5 bases, with 15 bases between them. The CDR3 loop is CASSVGGSGRNEQYF. In DNA, the CDR3 is TGTGCCAGCAGCGTAGGAGGATCAGGGAGGAACGAGCAGTACTTC.

This clonotype was recorded at least ten times. The chain links TRBV9 to TRBJ2-1; 7 bases agree with TRBD2. The J segment lost 8 bases and the V segment lost 1 base, leaving 9 bases of the junction unmatched. The CDR3 is made up of 15 amino acids. Germline V gene lookup returns CDR1 SGDLS and CDR2 YYNGEE. CDR3 nucleotides: TGTGCCAGCAGCGTATCTGCGGGACTATCAGATGAGCAGTTCTTC. Its protein is CASSVSAGLSDEQFF.

As concerns this clonotype: At one end, the junction sequence differs from germline, possibly due to a read error. The chain carries TRBV7-7 and TRBJ2-5; a weak D match, TRBD2 (7 bases). The DNA end lines up better with TRBJ2-1; the J call may be wrong. Germline V lookup: CDR1 SSHAT, CDR2 FNYEAQ (reference sequence). CDR3 length equals 14 residues. CDR3 protein: CASSPSPAGATQFF. CDR3 nucleotides: TGTGCTAGCAGCCCCTCGCCCGCGGGGGCAACCCAGTTCTTC.

This clonotype was seen many times. The chain combines TRBV7-9 with TRBJ2-1; TRBD1 matches at 7 bases. Germline CDR1 and CDR2: SEHNR and FQNEAQ (reference sequence). Trimming cost V 6 bases and J 10 bases; bases outside gene matches: 9. CDR3 length: 13 amino acids. CDR3 protein: CASSFPQGVEQFF. The CDR3 DNA is TGTGCCAGCAGTTTCCCCCAGGGGGTCGAGCAGTTCTTC.

This clonotype turned up a few times. Compared with germline, one end of the junction differs, possibly owing to a read error. The V call is TRBV20-1, the J call TRBJ2-1, with D perhaps assigned TRBD1 or TRBD2 (5 bases each). The germline gives CDR1 DFQATT, CDR2 SNEGSKA (reference sequence). This CDR3 spans 13 amino acids. The CDR3 reads CSASGDVNNEQFF. CDR3 bases: TGCAGTGCGAGTGGGGACGTTAACAATGAGCAGTTTTTC.

This clonotype occurred many times. The genes are TRBV2 and TRBJ2-1, with 13 nucleotides matching TRBD2. This CDR3 is 15 amino acids long. With V trimmed by 6 bases and J by 6 bases, 5 bases remained unmatched. CDR1 and CDR2 from the germline V gene are SNHLY and FYNNEI. The CDR3 region is CASRATSGGGNEQFF. CDR3 in DNA: TGTGCCAGCAGGGCTACTAGCGGGGGGGGCAATGAGCAGTTCTTC.

The chain recombines TRBV11-1 with TRBJ1-2, with a possible D match to TRBD1 (5 bases). Germline values: CDR1 SGHAT, CDR2 FQDESV (reference sequence). CDR3 length equals 15 residues. Trimming pared 3 bases from V and 5 bases from J, leaving 16 bases between. This CDR3 reads CASSLGQGIGYGYTF. DNA for the CDR3: TGTGCCAGCAGCTTGGGGCAGGGCATCGGGTATGGCTACACCTTC. Variable domain in full (rest from reference TRBV11-1 and TRBJ1-2): EAEVAQSPRYKITEKSQAVAFWCDPISGHATLYWYRQILGQGPELLVQFQDESVVDDSQLPKDRFSAERLKGVDSTLKIQPAELGDSAMYLCASSLGQGIGYGYTFGSGTRLTVV.

Many counts were recorded for this clonotype. The chain couples TRBV10-3 to TRBJ1-2; D is possibly TRBD1 (6 bases). The CDR3 spans 13 residues. Germline values: CDR1 ENHRY, CDR2 SYGVKD. V was shortened by 5 bases and J by 3 bases, with 10 bases between the two germline ends. CDR3 coding DNA: TGTGCCATCAGTTTACAGGGCGACTATGGCTACACCTTC. Translating it yields CAISLQGDYGYTF.

The sample holds many counts of this clonotype. The V and J genes are TRBV5-1 and TRBJ2-3; D gene ambiguous. Germline assignment: CDR1 SGHRS and CDR2 YFSETQ. The CDR3 contains 14 residues. V dropped 0 bases and J dropped 2 bases, with 7 bases sitting between them. CDR3 coding DNA: TGCGCCAGCAGCTTGGGACACTTCACAGATACGCAGTATTTT. Translating gives CASSLGHFTDTQYF.

This clonotype has ten or more counts. The J gene is TRBJ1-4, the V gene TRBV19, with a weak D call TRBD1 (5 bases). The CDR3 is 14 amino acids. With 3 bases removed from V and 6 bases from J, the gap between germline ends came to 11 bases. Germline V gene lookup returns CDR1 LNHDA and CDR2 SQIVND (reference sequence). The CDR3 DNA is TGTGCCAGTAGTATTGGGGGAAGTTATGAAAAACTGTTTTTT. This codes for CASSIGGSYEKLFF.

The V and J genes are TRBV19 and TRBJ2-7; perhaps TRBD2 as D (5 bases). Germline loops: CDR1 LNHDA, CDR2 SQIVND (reference sequence). The CDR3 loop spans 14 amino acids. V lost 6 bases, J lost 2 bases, and 14 bases lay in between. CDR3 nucleotide sequence: TGTGCCAGTAGCGGCACCGGGAAAACCTACGAGCAGTACTTC. Its protein is CASSGTGKTYEQYF.

V gene TRBV5-6 combines with J gene TRBJ1-3; D is undetermined. CDR1 is SGHDT and CDR2 is YYEEEE in the germline V gene. The CDR3 loop spans 15 amino acids. Between the trimmed V and J ends, which lost 6 bases and 0 bases, there was a span of 13 bases. In nucleotides, the CDR3 is TGTGCCAGCAACCATCTAATGAGCTCTGGAAACACCATATATTTT. Its protein product is CASNHLMSSGNTIYF.

The sample holds many counts of this clonotype. This rearrangement joins TRBV2 to TRBJ1-1; no firm D call. Germline loops: CDR1 SNHLY, CDR2 FYNNEI. The V gene lost 6 bases and the J gene lost 6 bases, with 17 bases spanning the gap. This CDR3 contains 14 residues. CDR3 protein: CASRSWSQWAEAFF. The CDR3 DNA reads TGTGCCAGCAGGTCGTGGAGTCAGTGGGCTGAAGCTTTCTTT. Complete variable domain (other parts from reference TRBV2 and TRBJ1-1): EPEVTQTPSHQVTQMGQEVILRCVPISNHLYFYWYRQILGQKVEFLVSFYNNEISEKSEIFDDQFSVERPDGSNFTLKIRSTKLEDSAMYFCASRSWSQWAEAFFGQGTRLTVV.

This clonotype was seen ten or more times. The chain couples TRBV12-3 or TRBV12-4 to TRBJ2-5, with TRBD2 matching over 7 bases. The CDR3 extends over 13 amino acids. With 6 bases clipped from V and 2 bases from J, the junction kept 3 bases outside the gene matches. CDR3 region: CASSSGLQETQYF. The CDR3 DNA sequence: TGTGCCAGCAGCTCGGGACTACAAGAGACCCAGTACTTC.

With regard to this clonotype: One base separates it from a far larger clone, so it is likely a read error. The V call is TRBV12-3 or TRBV12-4, the J call TRBJ1-1; 8 positions match TRBD1. V lost 6 bases to trimming and J lost 3 bases; unmatched junction nucleotides: 12. The CDR3 totals 16 residues. The CDR3 nucleotides are TGTGCCAGCAGCTGGGGACAGGAGCCTTGGGACACTGAAGCTTTCTTT. This sequence encodes CASSWGQEPWDTEAFF.

This clonotype was counted at least ten times. The rearrangement uses TRBV20-1 and TRBJ2-3; D not certain. Germline V gene lookup returns CDR1 DFQATT and CDR2 SNEGSKA (reference sequence). V was cut by 0 bases and J by 0 bases, with 13 bases left in between. CDR3 length: 16 amino acids. The CDR3 coding sequence is TGCAGTGCTAGAGATCGATCCGGGCTTAGCACAGATACGCAGTATTTT. Its translation is CSARDRSGLSTDTQYF.

The chain couples TRBV19 to TRBJ2-2; tentatively, D is TRBD1 or TRBD2 (5 bases each). V lost 4 bases to trimming and J lost 0 bases, with 18 bases between them. Germline V gives CDR1 LNHDA, CDR2 SQIVND (reference sequence). The CDR3 covers 18 residues. The CDR3 loop reads CASSTHTQGSANTGELFF. In DNA form, the CDR3 reads TGTGCCAGTAGTACGCACACGCAGGGTAGCGCGAACACCGGGGAGCTGTTTTTT.

This clonotype was observed many times. The rearrangement joins TRBV19 to TRBJ1-5; weak D call: TRBD1 (5 bases). Germline values: CDR1 LNHDA, CDR2 SQIVND (reference sequence). This CDR3 region has 15 residues. The V gene lost 10 bases and the J gene lost 2 bases, with 18 bases spanning the gap. Written as DNA, the CDR3 is TGTGCCACCCTAGACCGGGACGGACGCAATCAGCCCCAGCATTTT. Its translation: CATLDRDGRNQPQHF. The variable domain in full, completed from reference TRBV19 and TRBJ1-5, reads DGGITQSPKYLFRKEGQNVTLSCEQNLNHDAMYWYRQDPGQGLRLIYYSQIVNDFQKGDIAEGYSVSREKKESFPLTVTSAQKNPTAFYLCATLDRDGRNQPQHFGDGTRLSIL.